This T cell receptor (beta chain) was captured in a study of T cell repertoires in cytomegalovirus infection (dated by TCRdb to about 2019). Regarding the complete study: Peptide stimulations targeted recently identified HLA-C-restricted CMV epitopes, whose presentation resists viral immunomodulation, together with well-studied HLA-B-restricted epitopes. Because public TCR beta signatures pointed to carriage of CMV infection together with the matching HLA type, the HLA type of each donor mattered for the analysis.

A remark on this clonotype: The antigen it recognizes is unknown. Base qualities are not provided; no much larger clone lies one nucleotide away.

Sequenced using an Illumina HiSeq 1500. TCRdb's own reprocessing of the public reads used fastp at Q25 and MiXCR and kept productive beta chains. Records with the same CDR3 protein are collapsed into one entry carrying the most frequent genes and DNA. This sample comprises roughly 990,000 distinct CDR3 sequences, approximately 30% of them detected only once. Jointly, the top ten make up over 10% of the sample. Study-wide findings and limitations: In the ex vivo response, HLA-C-restricted CMV-specific TCR beta clonotypes were dominant, and in two of eight donors the single most frequent clonotype came from this HLA-C-restricted group. Cumulative frequency of public TCR beta family members discriminated carriers of CMV infection plus the relevant HLA type in this cohort and an independent approximately 340-donor cohort.

Reading the label with the study, this specimen's treatment or condition is: in vitro stimulation with specific CMV peptide epitopes to enrich CMV-specific T cells. This clonotype originated in a human donor in good health (CMV status not recorded). Some clones in this sample may be carry-over from other donors' samples. The specimen was cultured CD8+ T cells from PBMCs, collected from culture after CMV antigen stimulation.

The nucleotides are TGTGCCAGTAGTATTAGCAGGGGAGCTCAGCCCCAGCATTTT. Protein translation: CASSISRGAQPQHF. The sequence links TRBV19 to TRBJ1-5, and the D gene may be TRBD1, 6 bases matching. Cut back by 3 bases and 6 bases, the V and J ends lie 12 bases apart. The germline V gene (reference sequence) provides CDR1 LNHDA and CDR2 SQIVND. Spanning cysteine to phenylalanine, the CDR3 consists of 14 amino acids. The entry retains the CDR3 DNA only, 42 bases that are in frame from base 1.